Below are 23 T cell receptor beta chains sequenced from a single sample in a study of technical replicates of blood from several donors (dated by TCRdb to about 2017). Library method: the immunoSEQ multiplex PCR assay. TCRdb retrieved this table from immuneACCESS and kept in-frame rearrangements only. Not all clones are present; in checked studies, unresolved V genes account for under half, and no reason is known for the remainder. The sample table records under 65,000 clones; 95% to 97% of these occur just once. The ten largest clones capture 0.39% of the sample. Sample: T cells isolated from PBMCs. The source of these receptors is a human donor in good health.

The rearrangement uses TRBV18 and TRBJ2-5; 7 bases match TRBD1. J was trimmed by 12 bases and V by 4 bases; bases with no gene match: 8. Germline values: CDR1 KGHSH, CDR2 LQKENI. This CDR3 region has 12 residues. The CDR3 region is CASSLPDRSKYF. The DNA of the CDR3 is TGTGCCAGCTCACTTCCGGACAGGTCAAAGTACTTC.

The CDR3 reads CASSLVYQGAKTEAFF. CDR3 nucleotide sequence: TGCGCCAGCAGCTTGGTATACCAGGGGGCAAAGACTGAAGCTTTCTTT. The chain links TRBV5-1 to TRBJ1-1, with 8 nucleotides matching TRBD1. Germline V gene lookup returns CDR1 SGHRS and CDR2 YFSETQ. Trimming at V came to 0 bases and at J to 5 bases, leaving 9 bases not matched to a gene. This CDR3 is built from 16 residues. Complete variable domain (other parts from reference TRBV5-1 and TRBJ1-1): KAGVTQTPRYLIKTRGQQVTLSCSPISGHRSVSWYQQTPGQGLQFLFEYFSETQRNKGNFPGRFSGRQFSNSRSEMNVSTLELGDSALYLCASSLVYQGAKTEAFFGQGTRLTVV.

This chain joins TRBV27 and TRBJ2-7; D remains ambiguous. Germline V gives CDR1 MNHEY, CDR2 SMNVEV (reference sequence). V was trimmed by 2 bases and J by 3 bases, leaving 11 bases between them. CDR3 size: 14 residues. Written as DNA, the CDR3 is TGTGCCAGCAGTTTAGGAATGGCAGGCTACGAGCAGTACTTC. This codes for CASSLGMAGYEQYF.

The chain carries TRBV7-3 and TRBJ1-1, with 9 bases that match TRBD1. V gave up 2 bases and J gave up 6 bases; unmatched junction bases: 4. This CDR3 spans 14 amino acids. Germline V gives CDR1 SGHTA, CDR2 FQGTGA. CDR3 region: CASSLAQGASEAFF. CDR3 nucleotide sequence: TGTGCCAGCAGCTTAGCACAGGGGGCTTCTGAAGCTTTCTTT.

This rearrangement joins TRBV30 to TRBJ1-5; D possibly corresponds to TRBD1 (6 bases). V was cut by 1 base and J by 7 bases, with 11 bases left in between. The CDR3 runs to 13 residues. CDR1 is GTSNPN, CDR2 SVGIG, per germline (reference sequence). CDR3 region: CAWSGTVNQPQHF. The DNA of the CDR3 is TGTGCCTGGAGTGGGACAGTTAACCAGCCCCAGCATTTT.

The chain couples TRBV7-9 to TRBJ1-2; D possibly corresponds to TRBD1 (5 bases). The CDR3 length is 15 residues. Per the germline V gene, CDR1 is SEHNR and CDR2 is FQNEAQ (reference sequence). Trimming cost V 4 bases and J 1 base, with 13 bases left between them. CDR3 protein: CASSSYRSSNYGYTF. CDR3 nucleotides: TGTGCCAGCAGCTCCTACAGGAGTAGTAACTATGGCTACACCTTC. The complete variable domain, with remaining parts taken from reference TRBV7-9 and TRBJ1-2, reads DTGVSQNPRHKITKRGQNVTFRCDPISEHNRLYWYRQTLGQGPEFLTYFQNEAQLEKSRLLSDRFSAERPKGSFSTLEIQRTEQGDSAMYLCASSSYRSSNYGYTFGSGTRLTVV.

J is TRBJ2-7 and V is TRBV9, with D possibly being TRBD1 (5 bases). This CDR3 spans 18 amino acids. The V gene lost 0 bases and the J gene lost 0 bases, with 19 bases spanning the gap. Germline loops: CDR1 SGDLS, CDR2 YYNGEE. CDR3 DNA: TGTGCCAGCAGCGTAGGGTCAGGGTCATGGGTCGACTCCTACGAGCAGTACTTC. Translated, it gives CASSVGSGSWVDSYEQYF.

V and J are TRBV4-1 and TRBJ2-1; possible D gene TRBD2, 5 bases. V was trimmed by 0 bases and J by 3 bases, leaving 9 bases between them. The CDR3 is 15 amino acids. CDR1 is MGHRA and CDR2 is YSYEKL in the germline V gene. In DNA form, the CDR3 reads TGCGCCAGCAGCCAAGATAGCGCGGGCTACAATGAGCAGTTCTTC. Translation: CASSQDSAGYNEQFF.

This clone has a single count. CDR3 in DNA: TGTGCCACCTCCGCGGACAGGGGTGCTAATGAAGCTTTCTTT. This codes for CATSADRGANEAFF. This rearrangement joins TRBV11-1 to TRBJ1-1, with 9 bases identical to TRBD1. This CDR3 has 14 residues. Germline loops: CDR1 SGHAT, CDR2 FQDESV (reference sequence). V shed 10 bases, J shed 7 bases, and the junction held 13 bases outside the gene matches.

The CDR3 sequence: CASMSLTGRLTDTQYF. As DNA, the CDR3 is TGTGCCAGCATGAGTCTTACAGGGAGACTGACAGATACGCAGTATTTT. This chain uses TRBV2 with TRBJ2-3, with D possibly matching TRBD1 (6 bases). Trimming removed 7 bases at V and 3 bases at J, with 20 bases between. The CDR3 covers 16 residues. CDR1 and CDR2 (germline): SNHLY, FYNNEI.

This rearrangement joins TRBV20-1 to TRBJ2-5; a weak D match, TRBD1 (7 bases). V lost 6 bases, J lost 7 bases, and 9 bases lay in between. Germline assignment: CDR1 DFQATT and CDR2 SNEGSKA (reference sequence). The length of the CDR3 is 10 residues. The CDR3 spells CSARGATQYF. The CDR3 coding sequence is TGCAGTGCCAGGGGGGCGACCCAGTACTTC.

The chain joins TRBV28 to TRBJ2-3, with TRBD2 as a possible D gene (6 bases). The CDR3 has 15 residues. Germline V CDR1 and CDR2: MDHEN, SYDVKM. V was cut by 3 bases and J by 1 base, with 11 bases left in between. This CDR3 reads CASSFLREGTDTQYF. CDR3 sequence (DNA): TGTGCCAGCAGTTTTTTGAGGGAGGGCACAGATACGCAGTATTTT.

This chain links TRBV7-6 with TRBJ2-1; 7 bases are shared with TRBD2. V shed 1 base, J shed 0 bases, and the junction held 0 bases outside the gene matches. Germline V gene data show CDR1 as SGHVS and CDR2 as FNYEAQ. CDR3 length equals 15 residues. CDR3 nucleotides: TGTGCCAGCAGCTTAGGGGGGGGCTCCTACAATGAGCAGTTCTTC. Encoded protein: CASSLGGGSYNEQFF.

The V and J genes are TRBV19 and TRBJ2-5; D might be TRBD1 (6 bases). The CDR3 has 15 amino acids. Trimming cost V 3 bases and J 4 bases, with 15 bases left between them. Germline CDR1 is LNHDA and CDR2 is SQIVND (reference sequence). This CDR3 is CASSMSGQKGETQYF. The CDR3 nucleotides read TGTGCCAGTAGTATGTCGGGACAAAAAGGAGAGACCCAGTACTTC.

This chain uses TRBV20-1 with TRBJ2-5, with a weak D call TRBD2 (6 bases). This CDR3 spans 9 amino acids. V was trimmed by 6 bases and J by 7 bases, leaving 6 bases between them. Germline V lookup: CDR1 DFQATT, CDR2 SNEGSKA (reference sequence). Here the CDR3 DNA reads TGCAGTGCGGGGGGGACCCAGTACTTC. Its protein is CSAGGTQYF.

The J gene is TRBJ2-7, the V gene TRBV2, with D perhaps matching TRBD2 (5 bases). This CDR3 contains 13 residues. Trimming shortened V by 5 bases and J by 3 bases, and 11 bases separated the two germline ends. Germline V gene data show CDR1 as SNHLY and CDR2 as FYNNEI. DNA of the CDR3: TGTGCCAGCAGTCGGGCAGGAGGCTACGAGCAGTACTTC. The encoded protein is CASSRAGGYEQYF.

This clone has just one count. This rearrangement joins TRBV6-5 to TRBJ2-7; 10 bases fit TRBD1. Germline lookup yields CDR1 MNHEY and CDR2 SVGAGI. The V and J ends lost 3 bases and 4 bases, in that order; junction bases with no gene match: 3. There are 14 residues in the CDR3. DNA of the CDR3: TGTGCCAGCAGTTATGGACAGGGGGGGTACGAGCAGTACTTC. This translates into CASSYGQGGYEQYF.

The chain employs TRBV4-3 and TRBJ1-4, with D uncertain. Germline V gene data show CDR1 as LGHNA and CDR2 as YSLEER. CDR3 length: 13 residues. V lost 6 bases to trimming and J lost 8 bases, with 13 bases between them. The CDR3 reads CASSTGFREKLFF. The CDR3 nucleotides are TGCGCCAGCAGTACCGGGTTTAGGGAAAAACTGTTTTTT.

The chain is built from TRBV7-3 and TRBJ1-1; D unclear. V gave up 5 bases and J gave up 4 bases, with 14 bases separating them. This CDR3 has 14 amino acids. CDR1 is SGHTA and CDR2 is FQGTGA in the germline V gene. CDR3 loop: CASSPAGFGTEAFF. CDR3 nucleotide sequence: TGTGCCAGCAGCCCGGCGGGGTTCGGCACTGAAGCTTTCTTT.

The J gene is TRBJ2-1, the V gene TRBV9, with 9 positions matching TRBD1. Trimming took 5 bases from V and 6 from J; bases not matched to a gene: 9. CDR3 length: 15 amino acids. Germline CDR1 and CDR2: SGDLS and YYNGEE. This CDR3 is CASSLGQGNLNEQFF. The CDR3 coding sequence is TGTGCCAGCAGTCTAGGACAGGGGAATCTCAATGAGCAGTTCTTC. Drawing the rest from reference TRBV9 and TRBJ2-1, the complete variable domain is DSGVTQTPKHLITATGQRVTLRCSPRSGDLSVYWYQQSLDQGLQFLIQYYNGEERAKGNILERFSAQQFPDLHSELNLSSLELGDSALYFCASSLGQGNLNEQFFGPGTRLTVL.

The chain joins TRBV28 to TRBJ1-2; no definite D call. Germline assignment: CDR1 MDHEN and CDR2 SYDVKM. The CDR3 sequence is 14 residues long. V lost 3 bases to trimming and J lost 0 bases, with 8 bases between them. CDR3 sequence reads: CASSLRSSNYGYTF. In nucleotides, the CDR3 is TGTGCCAGCAGTTTGAGGAGCTCTAACTATGGCTACACCTTC.

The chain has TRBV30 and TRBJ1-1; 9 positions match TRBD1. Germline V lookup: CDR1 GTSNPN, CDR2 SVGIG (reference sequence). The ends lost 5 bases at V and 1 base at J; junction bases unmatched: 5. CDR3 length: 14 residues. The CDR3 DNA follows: TGTGCCTGGGGGACAGGGTGGGCGAACACTGAAGCTTTCTTT. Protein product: CAWGTGWANTEAFF.

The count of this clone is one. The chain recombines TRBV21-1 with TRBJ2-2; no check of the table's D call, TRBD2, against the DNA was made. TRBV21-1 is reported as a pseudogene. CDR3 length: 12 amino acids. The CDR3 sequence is CASSSGAGELFF. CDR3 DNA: TGTGCCAGCAGCAGCGGGGCCGGGGAGCTGTTTTTT.